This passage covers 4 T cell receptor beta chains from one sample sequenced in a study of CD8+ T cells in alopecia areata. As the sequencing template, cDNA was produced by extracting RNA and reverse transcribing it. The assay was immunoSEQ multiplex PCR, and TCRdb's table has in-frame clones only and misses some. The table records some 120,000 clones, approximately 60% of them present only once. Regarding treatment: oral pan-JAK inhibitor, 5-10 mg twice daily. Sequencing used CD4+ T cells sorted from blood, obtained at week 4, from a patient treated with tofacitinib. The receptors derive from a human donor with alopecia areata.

CDR3 nucleotides: TGCGCCAGCAGCCAAGATGGATTCAGGGCAGCGAACGAGCAGTACTTC. Encoded protein: CASSQDGFRAANEQYF. The rearrangement uses TRBV4-3 and TRBJ2-7, with a tentative D call TRBD1 (5 bases). Trimming removed 0 bases at V and 5 bases at J, with 17 bases between. The CDR3 has 16 residues. Germline CDR1 LGHNA, CDR2 YSLEER.

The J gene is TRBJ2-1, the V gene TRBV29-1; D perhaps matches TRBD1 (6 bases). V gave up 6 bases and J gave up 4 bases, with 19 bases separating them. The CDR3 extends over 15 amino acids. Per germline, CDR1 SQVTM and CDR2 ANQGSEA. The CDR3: CSVDPIPTGYNEQFF. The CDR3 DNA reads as TGCAGCGTCGATCCAATTCCGACAGGATACAATGAGCAGTTCTTC.

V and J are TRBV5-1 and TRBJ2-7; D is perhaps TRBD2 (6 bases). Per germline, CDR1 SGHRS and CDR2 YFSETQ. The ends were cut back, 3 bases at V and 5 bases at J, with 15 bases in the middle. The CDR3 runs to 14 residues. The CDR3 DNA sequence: TGCGCCAGCAGCTGGGGAGGTCTCGCGGACGAGCAGTACTTC. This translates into CASSWGGLADEQYF.

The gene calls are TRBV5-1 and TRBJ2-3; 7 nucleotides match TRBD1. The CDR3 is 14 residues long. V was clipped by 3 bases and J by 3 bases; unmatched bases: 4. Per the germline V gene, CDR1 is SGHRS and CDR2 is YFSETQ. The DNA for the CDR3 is TGCGCCAGCAGCTCTTCACAGGGGACAGATACGCAGTATTTT. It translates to CASSSSQGTDTQYF.